The 18 T cell receptor beta chains in this list originate from one sample, sequenced in a study of regulatory T cells in long-lasting Graves disease. Time point given: newly diagnosed GD, antithyroid drugs for less than 3 months. Extracted RNA from PBMCs served as the source of the TCR library. Arm-PCR of CDR3 regions and iRepertoire HTBI primers were the basis on which TCR beta libraries were built. Via MiXCR, TCRdb re-called the multiplex PCR reads, giving one row per CDR3 protein. The table lists over 400,000 distinct CDR3 sequences, 14% of them singletons. These data also featured in a second study, about T cells in Graves' hyperthyroidism and ophthalmopathy.

Sequenced material: peripheral blood mononuclear cells (PBMCs), taken at new diagnosis, from a patient treated with antithyroid drugs. The receptor set was obtained from a woman between 45 and 65 years old with Graves disease.

CDR3 region: CASSIVAGRYEQYF. The CDR3 DNA reads as TGTGCCAGTAGTATAGTGGCGGGGAGGTACGAGCAGTACTTC. The chain has TRBV19 and TRBJ2-7, with D possibly being TRBD2 (6 bases). Germline V gene lookup returns CDR1 LNHDA and CDR2 SQIVND (reference sequence). V shed 1 base and J shed 4 bases, with 11 bases lying between them. This CDR3 is 14 amino acids long.

This clonotype was counted only a few times. The rearrangement uses TRBV10-3 and TRBJ2-7; D unclear. The CDR3 extends over 15 amino acids. Germline lookup yields CDR1 ENHRY and CDR2 SYGVKD. V was shortened by 4 bases and J by 0 bases, with 13 bases between the two germline ends. The CDR3 region is CAISGQDDPSYEQYF. DNA for the CDR3: TGTGCCATCAGTGGGCAGGATGATCCCTCCTACGAGCAGTACTTC.

The chain carries TRBV6-1 and TRBJ2-3; maybe TRBD1 (6 bases). The V gene lost 4 bases and the J gene lost 1 base, with 18 bases spanning the gap. Germline values: CDR1 MNHNS, CDR2 SASEGT. This CDR3 spans 17 amino acids. The CDR3 is CASSAQSTGDRTDTQYF. The CDR3 bases are TGTGCCAGCAGTGCCCAATCGACAGGCGATCGCACAGATACGCAGTATTTT.

This clonotype came up a few times. The V and J genes are TRBV3-1 and TRBJ2-4; no clear D gene. CDR1 is LGHDT and CDR2 is YNNKEL in the germline V gene (reference sequence). The CDR3 loop spans 12 amino acids. Trimming removed 1 base from V and 10 bases from J, with 8 bases in between. CDR3 loop: CASSQVVSIQYF. The CDR3 coding sequence is TGTGCCAGCAGCCAAGTAGTCTCAATTCAGTACTTC. The full variable domain, completed using reference TRBV3-1 and TRBJ2-4, is DTAVSQTPKYLVTQMGNDKSIKCEQNLGHDTMYWYKQDSKKFLKIMFSYNNKELIINETVPNRFSPKSPDKAHLNLHINSLELGDSAVYFCASSQVVSIQYFGAGTRLSVL.

At least ten counts were recorded for this clonotype. V is TRBV12-3 or TRBV12-4 and J is TRBJ2-3, with 7 nucleotides matching TRBD2. Unmatched junction bases numbered 10, after V lost 6 bases and J lost 1 base. CDR3 size: 16 residues. This chain's CDR3 is CASSTRTRWGTDTQYF. As DNA, the CDR3 is TGTGCCAGCAGCACCAGGACTAGATGGGGCACAGATACGCAGTATTTT.

In this sample, this clonotype turned up many times. This chain uses TRBV3-1 with TRBJ1-1; 9 bases agree with TRBD1. The V segment lost 2 bases and the J segment 4 bases; nucleotides outside the gene matches: 5. CDR1 and CDR2 from the germline V gene are LGHDT and YNNKEL (reference sequence). The CDR3 consists of 15 residues. The CDR3 nucleotides read TGTGCCAGCAGCCAAACCTGGACAGGGGCCACTGAAGCTTTCTTT. As protein: CASSQTWTGATEAFF.

This clonotype has just a few counts. A clone one base away is much larger, so this may be a read error. This chain uses TRBV2 with TRBJ2-1, with TRBD2 matching 14 bases. The germline V gene encodes CDR1 SNHLY and CDR2 FYNNEI. The CDR3 consists of 18 residues. The CDR3 nucleotides read TGTGCCAGCAGTGTAGGACTAGCGGGAGGCTCAGCCTACAATGAGGAGTTCTTC. Its protein product is CASSVGLAGGSAYNEEFF.

This clonotype was seen only a few times. The V call is TRBV29-1, the J call TRBJ2-1; 7 bases align to TRBD2. The CDR3 runs 13 residues. Germline CDR1 and CDR2: SQVTM and ANQGSEA. Unmatched junction bases numbered 9, after V lost 5 bases and J lost 8 bases. The CDR3 loop reads CSVRGLNSYEQFF. In DNA form, the CDR3 reads TGCAGCGTTCGGGGACTAAACAGTTATGAGCAGTTCTTC.

This clonotype has ten or more counts. The chain joins TRBV28 to TRBJ2-3; 10 nucleotides match TRBD2. The germline CDR1 and CDR2 sequences are MDHEN and SYDVKM. V shed 7 bases, J shed 2 bases, and the junction held 9 bases outside the gene matches. The CDR3 is 16 amino acids. CDR3 nucleotides: TGTGCCAGCACCTTCCTACTAGCGGGGAACACAGATACGCAGTATTTT. Translating gives CASTFLLAGNTDTQYF.

This clonotype was observed a few times. This chain links TRBV20-1 with TRBJ2-7; 9 nucleotides line up with TRBD1. The ends lost 6 bases at V and 6 bases at J; junction bases unmatched: 9. Germline V lookup: CDR1 DFQATT, CDR2 SNEGSKA (reference sequence). The CDR3 spans 13 residues. The CDR3 nucleotides are TGCAGTGCGGGGGGACAGGGCCGCAGCGAGCAGTACTTC. This gives the protein CSAGGQGRSEQYF.

Ten or more counts support this clonotype. The chain uses TRBV7-2 and TRBJ2-7, with D possibly being TRBD2 (5 bases). CDR1 is SGHTA, CDR2 FQGNSA, per germline. CDR3 length: 14 residues. Trimming removed 7 bases at V and 0 bases at J, with 13 bases between. Written as DNA, the CDR3 is TGTGCCAGCAAGTCGGGAACTAGCTCCTACGAGCAGTACTTC. It translates to CASKSGTSSYEQYF.

This clonotype has ten or more counts. The chain has TRBV13 and TRBJ2-1, with D possibly matching TRBD2 (6 bases). CDR1 and CDR2 (germline): PRHDT, FYEKMQ (reference sequence). Trimming cost V 4 bases and J 5 bases, with 12 bases left between them. The CDR3 loop spans 14 amino acids. CDR3 DNA sequence: TGTGCCAGCAGCTCGCCGGGACTCAACAATGAGCAGTTCTTC. It codes for CASSSPGLNNEQFF.

About this clonotype itself: Relative to the germline gene, one junction end is altered; a read error may explain this. The V call is TRBV7-7, the J call TRBJ2-7, with D perhaps matching TRBD2 (7 bases). Looked up from germline, CDR1 is SSHAT and CDR2 is FNYEAQ (reference sequence). CDR3 length: 17 amino acids. The CDR3 protein is CASRLNPGTPGGYEQYF. The CDR3 nucleotides are TGTGCTAGCAGATTGAATCCCGGGACACCGGGGGGATACGAGCAGTACTTC. The complete variable domain, with remaining parts taken from reference TRBV7-7 and TRBJ2-7, reads GAGVSQSPRYKVTKRGQDVTLRCDPISSHATLYWYQQALGQGPEFLTYFNYEAQPDKSGLPSDRFSAERPEGSISTLTIQRTEQRDSAMYRCASRLNPGTPGGYEQYFGPGTRLTVT.

The chain links TRBV27 to TRBJ2-3; the D is unclear. The CDR3 runs to 13 residues. V lost 2 bases and J lost 6, with 9 bases in between. In germline, CDR1 is MNHEY, CDR2 SMNVEV (reference sequence). In DNA, the CDR3 is TGTGCCAGCAGTTTACAAAGGCGGGATACGCAGTATTTT. Amino acids: CASSLQRRDTQYF.

This clonotype was observed many times. This chain connects TRBV3-1 to TRBJ2-7; the match to TRBD2 covers 9 bases. J was trimmed by 5 bases and V by 4 bases; bases with no gene match: 6. Germline V gene data show CDR1 as LGHDT and CDR2 as YNNKEL (reference sequence). This CDR3 has 14 residues. For the CDR3, the DNA is TGTGCCAGCAGCCTAGCGGGAGTTTCAGACGAGCAGTACTTC. Residues: CASSLAGVSDEQYF.

V is TRBV15 and J is TRBJ2-7; 11 bases align to TRBD1. Germline CDR1 LNHNV, CDR2 YYDKDF (reference sequence). This CDR3 comprises 16 residues. V shed 0 bases and J 9 bases; nucleotides not matched to a gene: 10. In DNA, the CDR3 is TGTGCCACCAGCAGAGATAGCACCCGGACAGGGGGCGCGCAGTACTTC. It encodes CATSRDSTRTGGAQYF.

This clonotype was observed at least ten times. The chain has TRBV3-1 and TRBJ2-7; 7 positions agree with TRBD1. Germline V gives CDR1 LGHDT, CDR2 YNNKEL (reference sequence). V lost 4 bases to trimming and J lost 6 bases; unmatched junction nucleotides: 3. The CDR3 length is 12 residues. The CDR3 bases are TGTGCCAGCAGCCCTAGGACAGGCGAGCAGTACTTC. It is translated as CASSPRTGEQYF.

This clonotype was detected only a few times. The chain recombines TRBV5-1 with TRBJ2-1; 10 bases are a match to TRBD2. The germline CDR1 and CDR2 sequences are SGHRS and YFSETQ. This CDR3 has 15 amino acids. With 5 bases clipped from V and 6 bases from J, the junction kept 8 bases outside the gene matches. The CDR3 loop is CASRPASGRSNEQFF. As DNA, the CDR3 is TGCGCCAGCAGACCAGCTAGCGGGAGAAGCAATGAGCAGTTCTTC. The full variable domain, with the rest looked up from reference TRBV5-1 and TRBJ2-1, is KAGVTQTPRYLIKTRGQQVTLSCSPISGHRSVSWYQQTPGQGLQFLFEYFSETQRNKGNFPGRFSGRQFSNSRSEMNVSTLELGDSALYLCASRPASGRSNEQFFGPGTRLTVL.